A single T cell receptor (beta chain) is shown here with its context. The sample is drawn from a study of Ad26.COV2.S vaccination and SARS-CoV-2 variants. Treatment: approximately 18 received Ad26.COV2.S at low or high dose, single or two shots; several received placebo; per-sample allocation not given. Repertoires come from day 63 after the first vaccine or placebo injection. The protocol was immunoSEQ multiplex PCR, while the TCRdb copy is restricted to in-frame clones and leaves out a portion. The data hold approximately 280,000 clones, with approximately 89% observed a single time. V was trimmed by 4 bases and J by 0 bases, leaving 10 bases between them. Germline V gene data show CDR1 as LNHDA and CDR2 as SQIVND (reference sequence). This CDR3 region has 14 residues.

The sequence was obtained from a person aged 18 to 59 who received the Ad26.COV2.S COVID-19 vaccine or a placebo. This specimen was peripheral blood, taken in a trial of Ad26.COV2.S vaccine versus placebo. V usage is TRBV19 and J usage is TRBJ2-7; no reliable D call. CDR3 in DNA: TGTGCCAGTAGTACCCGGACGGACTCCTACGAGCAGTACTTC. Its protein product is CASSTRTDSYEQYF.